This T cell receptor beta chain was documented in a study of identical twins. The CDR3 runs 16 residues. Germline lookup yields CDR1 DFQATT and CDR2 SNEGSKA (reference sequence). Each cDNA held unique molecular identifiers, and template switching gave it a universal primer site. TCRdb re-analysed the 5' RACE reads in MiXCR, keeping a single row per CDR3 protein. The sample has more than 1.5 million distinct CDR3 sequences, less than 40% seen once; the top ten hold under 0.35%. Concerning this clonotype itself: Its antigen remains unidentified. At one end the junction does not follow the germline gene, possibly because of a read error.

Everyone who gave samples was a healthy Caucasian. General study results and limits: In monozygotic twins, models underestimated the sharing of out-of-frame TCR alpha. Beta clonotypes that were abundant in cord blood contained fewer insertions, a pattern absent from memory repertoires.

Sequenced sample: cord blood. The chain uses TRBV20-1 and TRBJ1-3; 10 nucleotides agree with TRBD1. This TCR was sampled from a newborn girl in good health. Here the CDR3 reads CSTSPGTGVSGNTIYF. CDR3 bases: TGCAGTACTAGTCCCGGGACAGGGGTTTCTGGAAACACCATATATTTT.